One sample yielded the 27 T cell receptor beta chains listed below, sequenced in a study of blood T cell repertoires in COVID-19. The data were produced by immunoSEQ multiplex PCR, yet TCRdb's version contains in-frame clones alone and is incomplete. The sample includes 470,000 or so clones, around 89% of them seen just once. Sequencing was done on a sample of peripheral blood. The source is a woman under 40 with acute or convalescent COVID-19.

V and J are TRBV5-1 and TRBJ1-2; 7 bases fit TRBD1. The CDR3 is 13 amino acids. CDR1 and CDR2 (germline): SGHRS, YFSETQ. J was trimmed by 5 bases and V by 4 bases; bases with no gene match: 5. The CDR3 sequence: CASSLTGSYGYTF. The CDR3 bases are TGCGCCAGCAGCCTGACAGGGTCTTATGGCTACACCTTC.

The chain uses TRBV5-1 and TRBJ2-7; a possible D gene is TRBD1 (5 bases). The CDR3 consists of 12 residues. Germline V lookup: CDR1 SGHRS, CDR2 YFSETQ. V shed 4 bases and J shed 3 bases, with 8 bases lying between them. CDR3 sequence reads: CASSGQGYEQYF. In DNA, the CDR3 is TGCGCCAGCAGCGGGCAGGGCTACGAGCAGTACTTC.

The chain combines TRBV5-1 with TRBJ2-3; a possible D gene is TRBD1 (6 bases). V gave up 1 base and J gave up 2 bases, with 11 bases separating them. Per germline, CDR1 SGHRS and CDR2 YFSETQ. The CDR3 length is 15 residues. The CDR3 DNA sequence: TGCGCCAGCAGCTTGCAGGGGCCTCCCACAGATACGCAGTATTTT. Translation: CASSLQGPPTDTQYF.

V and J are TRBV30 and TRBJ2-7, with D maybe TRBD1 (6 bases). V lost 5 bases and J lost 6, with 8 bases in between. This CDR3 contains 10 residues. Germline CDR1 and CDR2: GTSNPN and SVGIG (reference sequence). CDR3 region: CAWQGPEQYF. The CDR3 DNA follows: TGTGCCTGGCAGGGGCCCGAGCAGTACTTC. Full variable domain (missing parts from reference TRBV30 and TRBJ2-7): SQTIHQWPATLVQPVGSPLSLECTVEGTSNPNLYWYRQAAGRGLQLLFYSVGIGQISSEVPQNLSASRPQDRQFILSSKKLLLSDSGFYLCAWQGPEQYFGPGTRLTVT.

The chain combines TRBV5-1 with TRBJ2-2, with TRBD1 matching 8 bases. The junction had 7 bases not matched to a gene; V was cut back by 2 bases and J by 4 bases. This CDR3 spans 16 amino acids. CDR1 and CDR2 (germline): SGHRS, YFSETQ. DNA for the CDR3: TGCGCCAGCAGCTTACAACAGGGGGGAGTCACCGGGGAGCTGTTTTTT. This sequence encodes CASSLQQGGVTGELFF.

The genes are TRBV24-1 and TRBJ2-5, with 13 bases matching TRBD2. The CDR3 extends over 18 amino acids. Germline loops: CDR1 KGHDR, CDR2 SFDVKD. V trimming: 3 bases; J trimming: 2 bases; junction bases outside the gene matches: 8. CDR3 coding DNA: TGTGCCACCAGTGATCACGAAGGACTAGCGGGGGTTCAAGAGACCCAGTACTTC. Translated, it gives CATSDHEGLAGVQETQYF.

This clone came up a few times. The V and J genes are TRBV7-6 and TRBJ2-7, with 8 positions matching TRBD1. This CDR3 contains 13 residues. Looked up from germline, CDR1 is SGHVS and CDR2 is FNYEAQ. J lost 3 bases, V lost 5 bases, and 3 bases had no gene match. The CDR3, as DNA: TGTGCCAGCAGCCCGGGACAGGACTACGAGCAGTACTTC. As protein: CASSPGQDYEQYF.

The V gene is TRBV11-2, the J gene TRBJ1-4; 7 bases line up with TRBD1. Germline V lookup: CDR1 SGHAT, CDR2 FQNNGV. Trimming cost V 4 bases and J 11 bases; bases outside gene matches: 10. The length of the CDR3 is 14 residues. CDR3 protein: CASSSTGAAQKLFF. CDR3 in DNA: TGTGCCAGCAGCTCTACAGGGGCCGCCCAGAAACTGTTTTTT. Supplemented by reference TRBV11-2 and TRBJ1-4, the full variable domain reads EAGVAQSPRYKIIEKRQSVAFWCNPISGHATLYWYQQILGQGPKLLIQFQNNGVVDDSQLPKDRFSAERLKGVDSTLKIQPAKLEDSAVYLCASSSTGAAQKLFFGSGTQLSVL.

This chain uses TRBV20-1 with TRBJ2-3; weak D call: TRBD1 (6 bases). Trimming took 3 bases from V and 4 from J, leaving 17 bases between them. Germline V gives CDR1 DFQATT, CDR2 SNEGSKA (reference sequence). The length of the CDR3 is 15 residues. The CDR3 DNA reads TGCAGTGCTAGTGGTCACAGGGACGAGGCAGATACGCAGTATTTT. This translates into CSASGHRDEADTQYF.

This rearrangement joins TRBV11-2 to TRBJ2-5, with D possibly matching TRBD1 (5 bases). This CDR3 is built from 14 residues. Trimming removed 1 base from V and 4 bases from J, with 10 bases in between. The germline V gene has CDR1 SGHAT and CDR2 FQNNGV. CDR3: CASSLAGRGETQYF. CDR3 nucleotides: TGTGCCAGCAGCTTAGCGGGTAGGGGAGAGACCCAGTACTTC.

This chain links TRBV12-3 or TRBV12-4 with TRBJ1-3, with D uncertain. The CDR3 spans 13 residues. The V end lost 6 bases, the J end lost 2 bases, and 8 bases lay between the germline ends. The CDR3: CASSQSPGNTIYF. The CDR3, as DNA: TGTGCCAGCAGCCAATCCCCTGGAAACACCATATATTTT.

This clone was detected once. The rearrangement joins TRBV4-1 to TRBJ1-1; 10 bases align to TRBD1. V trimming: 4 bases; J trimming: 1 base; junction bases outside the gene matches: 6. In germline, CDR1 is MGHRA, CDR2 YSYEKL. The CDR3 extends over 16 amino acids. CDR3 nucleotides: TGCGCCAGCAGCCGACAGGGGGCATATGGGAACACTGAAGCTTTCTTT. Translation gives CASSRQGAYGNTEAFF.

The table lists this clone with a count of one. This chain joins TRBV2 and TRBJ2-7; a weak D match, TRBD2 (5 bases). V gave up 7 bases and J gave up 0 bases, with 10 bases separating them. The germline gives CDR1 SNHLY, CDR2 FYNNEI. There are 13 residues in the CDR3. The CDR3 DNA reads TGTGCCAGCAAGAGGGCAGCCTCCTACGAGCAGTACTTC. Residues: CASKRAASYEQYF.

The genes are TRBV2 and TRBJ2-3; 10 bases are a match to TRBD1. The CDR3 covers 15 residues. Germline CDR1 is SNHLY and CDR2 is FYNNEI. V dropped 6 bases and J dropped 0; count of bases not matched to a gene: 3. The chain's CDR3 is CASSRQGASTDTQYF. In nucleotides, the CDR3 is TGTGCCAGCAGCAGACAGGGGGCAAGCACAGATACGCAGTATTTT.

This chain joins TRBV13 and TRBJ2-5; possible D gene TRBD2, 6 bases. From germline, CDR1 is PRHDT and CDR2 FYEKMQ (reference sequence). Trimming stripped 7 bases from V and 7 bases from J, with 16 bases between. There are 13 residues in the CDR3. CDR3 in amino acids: CASKRGLELTQYF. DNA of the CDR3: TGTGCCAGCAAAAGGGGACTGGAATTGACCCAGTACTTC.

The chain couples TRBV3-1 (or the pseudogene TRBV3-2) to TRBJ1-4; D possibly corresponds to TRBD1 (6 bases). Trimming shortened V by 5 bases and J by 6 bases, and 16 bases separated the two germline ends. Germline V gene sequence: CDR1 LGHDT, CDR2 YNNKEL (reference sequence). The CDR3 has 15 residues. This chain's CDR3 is CASSSTTGGYEKLFF. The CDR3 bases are TGTGCCAGCAGCTCGACGACAGGAGGTTATGAAAAACTGTTTTTT.

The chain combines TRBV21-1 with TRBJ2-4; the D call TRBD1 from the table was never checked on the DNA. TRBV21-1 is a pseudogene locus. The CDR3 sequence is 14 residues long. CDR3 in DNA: TGTGCCAGCAGCAAAGTCCAGGCCAAAAACATTCAGTACTTC. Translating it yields CASSKVQAKNIQYF.

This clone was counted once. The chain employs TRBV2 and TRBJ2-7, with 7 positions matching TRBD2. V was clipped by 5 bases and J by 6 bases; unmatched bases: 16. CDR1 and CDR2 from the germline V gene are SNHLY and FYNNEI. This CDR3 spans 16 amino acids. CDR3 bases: TGTGCCAGCAGTCGAAGAGCGGGATTCCCCCCTCTCGAGCAGTACTTC. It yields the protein CASSRRAGFPPLEQYF.

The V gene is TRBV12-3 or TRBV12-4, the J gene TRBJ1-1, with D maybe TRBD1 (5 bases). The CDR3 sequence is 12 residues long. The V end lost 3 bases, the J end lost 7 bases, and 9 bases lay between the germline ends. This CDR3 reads CASSFATVEAFF. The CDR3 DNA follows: TGTGCCAGCAGTTTCGCGACAGTTGAAGCTTTCTTT.

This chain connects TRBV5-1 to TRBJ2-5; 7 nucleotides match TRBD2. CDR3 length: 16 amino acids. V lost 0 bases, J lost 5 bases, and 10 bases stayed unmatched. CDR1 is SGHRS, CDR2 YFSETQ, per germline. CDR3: CASSLGGTNLQETQYF. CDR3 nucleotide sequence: TGCGCCAGCAGCTTGGGGGGGACTAACCTTCAGGAGACCCAGTACTTC.

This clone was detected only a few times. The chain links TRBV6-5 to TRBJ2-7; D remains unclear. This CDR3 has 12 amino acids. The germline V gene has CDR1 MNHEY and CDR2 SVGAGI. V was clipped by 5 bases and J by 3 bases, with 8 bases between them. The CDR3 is CASSQQNYEQYF. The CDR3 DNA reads TGTGCCAGCAGTCAACAGAACTACGAGCAGTACTTC.

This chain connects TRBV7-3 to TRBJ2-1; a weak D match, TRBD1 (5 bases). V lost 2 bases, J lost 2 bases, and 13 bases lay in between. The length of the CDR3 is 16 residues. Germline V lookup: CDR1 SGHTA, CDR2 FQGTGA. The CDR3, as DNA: TGTGCCAGCAGCTTATGGTCGCAGGGTACCTACAATGAGCAGTTCTTC. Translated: CASSLWSQGTYNEQFF.

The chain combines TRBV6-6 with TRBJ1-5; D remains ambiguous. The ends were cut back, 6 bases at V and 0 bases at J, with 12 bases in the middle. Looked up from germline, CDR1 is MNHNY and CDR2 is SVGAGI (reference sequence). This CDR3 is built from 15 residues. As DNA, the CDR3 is TGTGCCAGCAGCCACGAGCCGTATAGCAATCAGCCCCAGCATTTT. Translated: CASSHEPYSNQPQHF.

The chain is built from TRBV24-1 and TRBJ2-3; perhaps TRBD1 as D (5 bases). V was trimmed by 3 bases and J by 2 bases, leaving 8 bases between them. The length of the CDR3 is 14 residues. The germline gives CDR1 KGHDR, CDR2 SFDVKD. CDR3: CATSDGAPTDTQYF. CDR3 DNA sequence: TGTGCCACCAGTGATGGGGCGCCCACAGATACGCAGTATTTT.

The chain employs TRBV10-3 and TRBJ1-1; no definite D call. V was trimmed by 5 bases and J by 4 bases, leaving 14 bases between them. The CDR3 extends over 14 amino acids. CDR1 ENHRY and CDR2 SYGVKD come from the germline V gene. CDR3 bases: TGTGCCATCAGTATGTCTGGGAGAGCCACTGAAGCTTTCTTT. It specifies CAISMSGRATEAFF.

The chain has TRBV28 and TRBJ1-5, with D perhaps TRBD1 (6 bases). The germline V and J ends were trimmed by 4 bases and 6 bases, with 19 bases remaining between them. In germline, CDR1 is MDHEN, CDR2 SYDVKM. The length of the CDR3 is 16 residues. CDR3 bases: TGTGCCAGCAGTTCGGGCCGGGGGGCGGAGGGTCAGCCCCAGCATTTT. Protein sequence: CASSSGRGAEGQPQHF.

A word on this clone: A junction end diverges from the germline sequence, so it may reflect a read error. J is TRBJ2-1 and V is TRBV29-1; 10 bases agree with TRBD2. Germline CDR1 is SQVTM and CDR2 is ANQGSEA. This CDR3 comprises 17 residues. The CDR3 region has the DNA TGCAGCGTTGCCCCTTTCGAGGGACTAGCGTCCTTCAATGAGCAGTTCTTC. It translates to CSVAPFEGLASFNEQFF.